Listed below are T cell receptor beta chains from one sample, sequenced in a study of T-cell memory formation after mild COVID-19. One entry per CDR3 protein results from TCRdb running MiXCR on the 5' RACE reads. Altogether some 250,000 distinct CDR3 sequences are present, roughly 18% being singletons, with the ten largest covering around 23%. What was sequenced was PBMCs or a T cell subset sorted from them (not recorded which). These receptor sequences come from a man younger than 35 who had mild COVID-19 (a few samples of this study predate the infection). Cell type and time point are not known. CDR3s include the opening cysteine and the closing phenylalanine or tryptophan. The order of the fields is D gene, clone size, V gene, J gene, CDR3 protein. The D gene is left open where the match is weak. The size entry is marked missing in some rows and otherwise reads once, few, many or a size class.

>-|-|TRBV7-9|TRBJ2-7
CASSEYGAVTYEQYF
>-|-|TRBV7-2|TRBJ2-3
CASSSPDIGRHTQYF
>TRBD2|many|TRBV4-2|TRBJ2-1
CASSQAGTSGWLEQFF
>-|-|TRBV2|TRBJ1-5
CASSEGRDGQPQHF
>-|-|TRBV3-1|TRBJ1-1
CASSRVRTEAFF
>TRBD2|-|TRBV7-2|TRBJ2-5
CASRPTGTSMGGETQYF
>-|few|TRBV5-1|TRBJ2-3
CATNYGGSITDTQYF
>-|-|TRBV19|TRBJ1-1
CASNSLGMNTEAFF
>TRBD1|few|TRBV29-1|TRBJ2-7
CSVDRREQYF
>TRBD2|-|TRBV6-5|TRBJ2-5
CASSLTSGVLEETQYF
>-|-|TRBV10-3|TRBJ2-1
CAIGTDLEQFF
>-|-|TRBV6-2/TRBV6-3|TRBJ2-6
CAGGRSGANVLTF
>-|-|TRBV27|TRBJ2-5
CASLPETQYF
>-|-|TRBV4-3|TRBJ1-1
CASSQDLVNTEAFF
>-|few|TRBV5-1|TRBJ1-4
CASSLAVARGAEKLFF